This note documents a single TCR beta chain sequence. Its antigen is unidentified. CDR3 length: 13 residues. V was shortened by 4 bases and J by 4 bases, with 10 bases between the two germline ends. Looked up from germline, CDR1 is MDHEN and CDR2 is SYDVKM. CD4+ cells underwent separation, giving CD45RA+ naive and CD45RA-negative memory subsets. TCRdb keeps only in-frame clones here, not all; method: immunoSEQ multiplex PCR. The sample lists over 700,000 clones, 72% occurring once. This entry is derived from a study of shared clonotypes between healthy human individuals. Findings and caveats of the study: Memory subsets generally showed lower estimated richness than naive subsets. Non-shared clonotypes were found to have lower generation probabilities than the clonotypes that were shared by all four of the sorted-subset donors.

This chain connects TRBV28 to TRBJ1-2; D is undetermined. Sequenced sample: memory CD4+ T cells sorted from blood. Indicated subset: CD45RA-negative fraction. The TCR sequence derives from a woman in her twenties or thirties in good health. CDR3 sequence reads: CASSSGLLYGYTF. The CDR3 coding sequence is TGTGCCAGCAGTTCCGGACTGCTCTATGGCTACACCTTC.